A selection of T cell receptor beta chains follows, all from one sample in a study of radiotherapy plus CTLA-4 blockade in lung cancer. The table came from immunoSEQ multiplex PCR; TCRdb's copy has only in-frame clones and leaves some out. Of about 87,000 clones listed, about 87% are singletons. This sample comprised peripheral blood, obtained from a patient treated with radiotherapy plus ipilimumab. These receptors were collected from a human donor with non-small cell lung cancer that progressed on radiotherapy plus ipilimumab. Both conserved end residues are part of each CDR3. The order of the fields is CDR3 protein, CDR3 DNA, D gene, clone size, V gene, J gene. The D gene is left open where the match is weak. The size entry is marked missing in some rows and otherwise reads once, few, many or a size class.

cdr3_aa: CASSYRRGSGELFF
cdr3_nt: TGTGCCAGCAGTTACCGTCGGGGGTCCGGGGAGCTGTTTTTT
d_call: NA
clone_size: NA
v_call: TRBV6-5
j_call: TRBJ2-2

cdr3_aa: CASSLATTGAYEQYF
cdr3_nt: TGCGCCAGCAGCTTGGCTACGACAGGGGCCTACGAGCAGTACTTC
d_call: TRBD1
clone_size: once
v_call: TRBV5-1
j_call: TRBJ2-7

cdr3_aa: CASSIDKMQFF
cdr3_nt: TGTGCCAGCAGCATAGACAAGATGCAGTTCTTC
d_call: NA
clone_size: NA
v_call: TRBV11-2
j_call: TRBJ2-1

cdr3_aa: CASSVAGGSETQYF
cdr3_nt: TGTGCCAGCAGCGTAGCGGGGGGATCGGAGACCCAGTACTTC
d_call: TRBD2
clone_size: NA
v_call: TRBV9
j_call: TRBJ2-5

cdr3_aa: CASSLGPGHVGNEQFF
cdr3_nt: TGTGCCAGCAGCTTAGGGCCAGGGCATGTAGGGAATGAGCAGTTCTTC
d_call: NA
clone_size: NA
v_call: TRBV13
j_call: TRBJ2-1

cdr3_aa: CASRMGQGYQPQHF
cdr3_nt: TGTGCCAGCAGGATGGGACAGGGGTATCAGCCCCAGCATTTT
d_call: TRBD1
clone_size: NA
v_call: TRBV5-8
j_call: TRBJ1-5

cdr3_aa: CASSPNSYGYTF
cdr3_nt: TGTGCCAGCAGCCCGAACAGCTATGGCTACACCTTC
d_call: NA
clone_size: NA
v_call: TRBV7-9
j_call: TRBJ1-2

cdr3_aa: CASTTGVTEAFF
cdr3_nt: TGTGCCAGTACCACAGGGGTCACTGAAGCTTTCTTT
d_call: TRBD1
clone_size: NA
v_call: TRBV19
j_call: TRBJ1-1

cdr3_aa: CASSLGQGVGEQYF
cdr3_nt: TGTGCCAGCAGTTTAGGTCAGGGGGTGGGCGAGCAGTACTTC
d_call: TRBD1
clone_size: NA
v_call: TRBV27
j_call: TRBJ2-7

cdr3_aa: CASSPSSRALHF
cdr3_nt: TGTGCCAGCAGCCCCTCCAGTAGGGCCCTCCACTTT
d_call: NA
clone_size: NA
v_call: TRBV7-9
j_call: TRBJ1-6